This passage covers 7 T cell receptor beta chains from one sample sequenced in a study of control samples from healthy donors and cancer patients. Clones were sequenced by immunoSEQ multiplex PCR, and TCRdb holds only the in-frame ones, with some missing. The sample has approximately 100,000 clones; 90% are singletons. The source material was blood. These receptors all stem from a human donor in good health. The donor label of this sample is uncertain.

The CDR3 DNA follows: TGTGCCAGCTCACCACGTCAAGGACAGGGGGTTTGGAATTCACCCCTCCACTTT. Translating gives CASSPRQGQGVWNSPLHF. The rearrangement joins TRBV18 to TRBJ1-6, with TRBD1 matching over 10 bases. The CDR3 contains 18 residues. The germline gives CDR1 KGHSH, CDR2 LQKENI. The trim removed 1 base at V and 7 bases at J, leaving 10 bases unmatched.

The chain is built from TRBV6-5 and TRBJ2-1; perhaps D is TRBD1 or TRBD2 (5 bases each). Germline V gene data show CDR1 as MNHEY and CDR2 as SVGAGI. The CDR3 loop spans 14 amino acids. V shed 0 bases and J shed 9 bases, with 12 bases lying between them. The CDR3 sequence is CASSYSRARGEQFF. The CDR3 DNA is TGTGCCAGCAGTTACTCGAGAGCGAGGGGTGAGCAGTTCTTC.

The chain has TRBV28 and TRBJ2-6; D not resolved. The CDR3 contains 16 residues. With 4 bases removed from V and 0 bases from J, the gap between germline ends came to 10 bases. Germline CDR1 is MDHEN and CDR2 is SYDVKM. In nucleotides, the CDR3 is TGTGCCAGCAGTTCGCAGCAAGACTCTGGGGCCAACGTCCTGACTTTC. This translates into CASSSQQDSGANVLTF.

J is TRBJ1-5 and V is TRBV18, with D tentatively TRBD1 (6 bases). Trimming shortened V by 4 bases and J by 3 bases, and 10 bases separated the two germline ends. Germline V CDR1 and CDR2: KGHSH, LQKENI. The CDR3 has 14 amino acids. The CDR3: CASSLWDTNQPQHF. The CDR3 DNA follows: TGTGCCAGCTCACTATGGGACACCAATCAGCCCCAGCATTTT.

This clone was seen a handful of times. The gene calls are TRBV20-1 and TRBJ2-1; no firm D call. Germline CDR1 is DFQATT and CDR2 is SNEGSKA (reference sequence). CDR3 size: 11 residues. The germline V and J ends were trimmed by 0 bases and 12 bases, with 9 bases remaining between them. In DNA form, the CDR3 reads TGCAGTGCTAGAGATAGCCGGTTGCAGTTCTTC. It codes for CSARDSRLQFF.

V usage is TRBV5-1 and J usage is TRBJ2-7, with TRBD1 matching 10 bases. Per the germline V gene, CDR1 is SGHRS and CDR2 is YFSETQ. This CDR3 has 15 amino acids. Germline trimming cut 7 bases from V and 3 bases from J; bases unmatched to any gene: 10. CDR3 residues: CASGQDRGVGYEQYF. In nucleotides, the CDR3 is TGCGCCAGCGGCCAGGACAGGGGGGTGGGCTACGAGCAGTACTTC.

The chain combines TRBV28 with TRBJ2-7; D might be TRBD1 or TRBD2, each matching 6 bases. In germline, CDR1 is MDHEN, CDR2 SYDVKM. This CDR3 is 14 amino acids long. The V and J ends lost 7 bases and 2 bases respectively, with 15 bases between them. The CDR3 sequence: CASTGGTGAYEQYF. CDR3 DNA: TGTGCCAGCACCGGGGGCACGGGGGCCTACGAGCAGTACTTC.